This entry lists 30 T cell receptor beta chains sequenced from one sample in a study of radiotherapy plus CTLA-4 blockade in lung cancer. Clones were read by immunoSEQ multiplex PCR, and TCRdb kept only the in-frame ones, dropping some. The data contain 25,000 to 35,000 clones, approximately 75% of them seen just once; the ten biggest clones take up roughly 24%. The source material was peripheral blood, sampled from a patient treated with radiotherapy plus ipilimumab. The receptor set was obtained from a human donor with non-small cell lung cancer that progressed on radiotherapy plus ipilimumab.

This sequence joins TRBV7-6 and TRBJ2-1; 14 positions match TRBD2. V trimming: 4 bases; J trimming: 8 bases; junction bases outside the gene matches: 4. This CDR3 is 15 amino acids long. From germline, CDR1 is SGHVS and CDR2 FNYEAQ. The CDR3 region is CASSSTSGGGYEQFF. For the CDR3, the DNA is TGTGCCAGCAGCTCGACTAGCGGGGGGGGTTATGAGCAGTTCTTC.

V usage is TRBV6-1 and J usage is TRBJ2-5; TRBD2 aligns across 14 bases. Trimming cost V 8 bases and J 5 bases; bases outside gene matches: 4. CDR1 and CDR2 from the germline V gene are MNHNS and SASEGT. The CDR3 totals 14 residues. The CDR3 reads CASQGLAGGETQYF. The CDR3 DNA reads TGTGCCAGCCAAGGACTAGCGGGGGGTGAGACCCAGTACTTC.

This clone was observed a single time. This chain links TRBV5-8 with TRBJ1-1, with D possibly matching TRBD1 (6 bases). The CDR3 sequence is 15 residues long. Germline CDR1 reads SGHTS; CDR2 reads YDEGEE. Trimming took off 4 bases at V and 2 bases at J, with 15 bases between the two ends. The CDR3 coding sequence is TGTGCCAGCAGCCAAGGGGACATAGCAAACACTGAAGCTTTCTTT. Its translation is CASSQGDIANTEAFF.

The chain employs TRBV5-1 and TRBJ2-3, with no clear D. The CDR3 is made up of 15 amino acids. V was trimmed by 4 bases and J by 4 bases, leaving 16 bases between them. Germline V gene lookup returns CDR1 SGHRS and CDR2 YFSETQ. The CDR3 region has the DNA TGCGCCAGCAGCACTGATCTAGACGCATCAGATACGCAGTATTTT. Residues: CASSTDLDASDTQYF.

This sequence joins TRBV2 and TRBJ2-1; 11 bases map to TRBD2. The CDR3 has 17 amino acids. The junction had 11 bases not matched to a gene; V was cut back by 4 bases and J by 6 bases. The germline V gene encodes CDR1 SNHLY and CDR2 FYNNEI. The CDR3 is CASSGGLAGTPGNEQFF. CDR3 sequence (DNA): TGTGCCAGCAGTGGTGGACTAGCGGGTACCCCGGGCAATGAGCAGTTCTTC. The complete variable domain, with remaining parts taken from reference TRBV2 and TRBJ2-1, reads EPEVTQTPSHQVTQMGQEVILRCVPISNHLYFYWYRQILGQKVEFLVSFYNNEISEKSEIFDDQFSVERPDGSNFTLKIRSTKLEDSAMYFCASSGGLAGTPGNEQFFGPGTRLTVL.

This chain joins TRBV2 and TRBJ1-2; 7 bases fit TRBD1. The germline CDR1 and CDR2 sequences are SNHLY and FYNNEI. V lost 0 bases, J lost 0 bases, and 13 bases stayed unmatched. This CDR3 spans 19 amino acids. The CDR3 region has the DNA TGTGCCAGCAGTGAAGCGATCAGACCGACAGGGCTAGCTAACTATGGCTACACCTTC. This translates into CASSEAIRPTGLANYGYTF.

The chain couples TRBV10-3 to TRBJ2-2; possible D gene TRBD1, 6 bases. Between the trimmed V and J ends, which lost 8 bases and 5 bases, there was a span of 18 bases. There are 15 residues in the CDR3. Germline CDR1 reads ENHRY; CDR2 reads SYGVKD. This chain's CDR3 is CAIGSGDRKTGELFF. The CDR3 coding sequence is TGTGCCATCGGTTCAGGGGATAGAAAGACCGGGGAGCTGTTTTTT.

This clone was seen a handful of times. The rearrangement links TRBV9 to TRBJ1-2; D possibly corresponds to TRBD1 (5 bases). Germline CDR1 reads SGDLS; CDR2 reads YYNGEE. This CDR3 is 13 amino acids long. The germline V and J ends were trimmed by 3 bases and 8 bases, with 14 bases remaining between them. CDR3 in amino acids: CASSGPGLEGYTF. The CDR3 DNA is TGTGCCAGCAGCGGCCCAGGGCTCGAGGGCTACACCTTC. Supplemented by reference TRBV9 and TRBJ1-2, the full variable domain reads DSGVTQTPKHLITATGQRVTLRCSPRSGDLSVYWYQQSLDQGLQFLIQYYNGEERAKGNILERFSAQQFPDLHSELNLSSLELGDSALYFCASSGPGLEGYTFGSGTRLTVV.

The chain recombines TRBV29-1 with TRBJ2-7, with TRBD1 identical over 7 bases. The CDR3 covers 11 residues. Germline CDR1 and CDR2: SQVTM and ANQGSEA. Trimming removed 5 bases from V and 7 bases from J; junction bases left unmatched: 5. CDR3 bases: TGCAGCGTTCCACAGGGGCAGGAGCAGTACTTC. Translating gives CSVPQGQEQYF.

The J gene is TRBJ2-1, the V gene TRBV20-1; D ambiguous. The germline V and J ends were trimmed by 5 bases and 3 bases, with 2 bases remaining between them. CDR1 is DFQATT, CDR2 SNEGSKA, per germline (reference sequence). The CDR3 is 10 amino acids. CDR3 nucleotide sequence: TGCAGTGCTTACTACAATGAGCAGTTCTTC. It is translated as CSAYYNEQFF.

V gene TRBV28 combines with J gene TRBJ2-2; D is unclear. The CDR3 is 13 amino acids. Germline V gene data show CDR1 as MDHEN and CDR2 as SYDVKM. V was trimmed by 3 bases and J by 4 bases, leaving 6 bases between them. As DNA, the CDR3 is TGTGCCAGCAGTTTCGGGTTCACCGGGGAGCTGTTTTTT. It codes for CASSFGFTGELFF.

This clone occurred a few times. The DNA of the CDR3 is TGTGCCAGCAGCGTAGCTACAGAAGATACGCAGTATTTT. Protein: CASSVATEDTQYF. The chain carries TRBV9 and TRBJ2-3; D gene uncertain. Germline assignment: CDR1 SGDLS and CDR2 YYNGEE. The CDR3 covers 13 residues. Trimming removed 0 bases at V and 5 bases at J, with 7 bases between.

Comment on this clone: A junction boundary mismatches the germline segment, possibly from a read error. Other DNA sequences in this sample translate to the same CDR3. The chain is built from TRBV29-1 and TRBJ2-1, with D possibly TRBD2 on 6 matching bases. Germline values: CDR1 SQVTM, CDR2 ANQGSEA. The CDR3 covers 14 residues. CDR3 amino acids: CSVETRGSINEQFF. The CDR3 DNA reads as TGTAGCGTTGAGACTAGGGGATCAATAAATGAGCAGTTCTTC.

The chain has TRBV5-1 and TRBJ2-4; 7 positions agree with TRBD2. Losses at the gene ends were 4 bases for V and 1 base for J; bases not matched to a gene: 8. From germline, CDR1 is SGHRS and CDR2 YFSETQ. This CDR3 is built from 16 residues. The CDR3 DNA reads as TGCGCCAGCAGCCCCCGGAGGGAGGGGGCCAAAAACATTCAGTACTTC. This encodes CASSPRREGAKNIQYF.

The chain carries TRBV6-6 and TRBJ2-3, with D possibly being TRBD2 (6 bases). Germline values: CDR1 MNHNY, CDR2 SVGAGI (reference sequence). CDR3 length: 16 residues. V was cut by 8 bases and J by 4 bases, with 22 bases left in between. CDR3 amino acids: CASGSQLAKSSDTQYF. DNA for the CDR3: TGTGCCAGCGGCTCTCAACTAGCCAAGTCCTCAGATACGCAGTATTTT.

J is TRBJ2-2 and V is TRBV28; possibly TRBD1 for D (5 bases). V shed 3 bases and J shed 4 bases, with 12 bases lying between them. The CDR3 sequence is 15 residues long. CDR1 and CDR2 from the germline V gene are MDHEN and SYDVKM. Here the CDR3 DNA reads TGTGCCAGCAGTTTCGTGGGGCGCGGCACCGGGGAGCTGTTTTTT. This translates into CASSFVGRGTGELFF.

This clone qualifies as medium-sized. CDR3 sequence reads: CASSQVGGTEYGYTF. CDR3 nucleotides: TGCGCCAGCAGCCAAGTTGGCGGGACGGAGTATGGCTACACCTTC. This chain connects TRBV4-3 to TRBJ1-2; a weak D match, TRBD1 (5 bases). Germline CDR1 and CDR2: LGHNA and YSLEER. V was pared by 1 base and J by 5 bases, with 14 bases between. CDR3 length equals 15 residues.

This sequence joins TRBV2 and TRBJ2-6, with 7 nucleotides matching TRBD1. After removal of 4 bases from V and 0 bases from J, the junction contained 6 bases not matched to a gene. The CDR3 totals 17 residues. Germline CDR1 reads SNHLY; CDR2 reads FYNNEI. The CDR3 sequence: CASSGGTAASGANVLTF. CDR3 bases: TGTGCCAGCAGTGGAGGGACAGCCGCCTCTGGGGCCAACGTCCTGACTTTC.

This chain connects TRBV7-2 to TRBJ2-1; 7 nucleotides match TRBD2. The V gene's germline CDR1 is SGHTA and CDR2 FQGNSA. With V trimmed by 5 bases and J by 0 bases, 4 bases remained unmatched. The CDR3 runs to 15 residues. This CDR3 is CASSVRGSSYNEQFF. Here the CDR3 DNA reads TGTGCCAGCAGCGTGCGGGGGAGCTCCTACAATGAGCAGTTCTTC.

This clone was seen more than once but under ten times. This sequence joins TRBV6-5 and TRBJ1-5; 9 bases line up with TRBD1. This CDR3 is built from 13 residues. V shed 5 bases, J shed 6 bases, and the junction held 2 bases outside the gene matches. The V gene's germline CDR1 is MNHEY and CDR2 SVGAGI. The CDR3 DNA follows: TGTGCCAGCAGTGGGACAGGGATTCAGCCCCAGCATTTT. The encoded protein is CASSGTGIQPQHF.

This clone showed up just a few times. V and J are TRBV19 and TRBJ1-2; TRBD1 is a possible D gene (6 bases). Germline V gene lookup returns CDR1 LNHDA and CDR2 SQIVND (reference sequence). The CDR3 spans 15 residues. Trimming removed 3 bases from V and 7 bases from J, with 18 bases in between. The CDR3 coding sequence is TGTGCCAGTAGTATCCTTTCGGGCAGGGGATTTGGCTACACCTTC. It specifies CASSILSGRGFGYTF. The whole variable domain, remainder taken from reference TRBV19 and TRBJ1-2, is DGGITQSPKYLFRKEGQNVTLSCEQNLNHDAMYWYRQDPGQGLRLIYYSQIVNDFQKGDIAEGYSVSREKKESFPLTVTSAQKNPTAFYLCASSILSGRGFGYTFGSGTRLTVV.

The count of this clone is one. The V and J genes are TRBV19 and TRBJ1-1, with a tentative D call TRBD1 (6 bases). CDR1 and CDR2 (germline): LNHDA, SQIVND (reference sequence). V was shortened by 3 bases and J by 3 bases, with 11 bases between the two germline ends. This CDR3 is 14 amino acids long. The CDR3 spells CASSMSHRDTEAFF. CDR3 sequence (DNA): TGTGCCAGTAGTATGTCCCACAGGGACACTGAAGCTTTCTTT. The full variable domain, with the rest looked up from reference TRBV19 and TRBJ1-1, is DGGITQSPKYLFRKEGQNVTLSCEQNLNHDAMYWYRQDPGQGLRLIYYSQIVNDFQKGDIAEGYSVSREKKESFPLTVTSAQKNPTAFYLCASSMSHRDTEAFFGQGTRLTVV.

This chain joins TRBV19 and TRBJ1-1; 7 bases map to TRBD1. Germline V gene sequence: CDR1 LNHDA, CDR2 SQIVND (reference sequence). There are 15 residues in the CDR3. J was trimmed by 6 bases and V by 2 bases; bases with no gene match: 9. The CDR3 DNA is TGTGCCAGTAGTATATCAACAGACAGGGCCGCTGAAGCTTTCTTT. Translated, it gives CASSISTDRAAEAFF.

V and J are TRBV19 and TRBJ2-3; TRBD2 agrees at 9 bases. The germline V gene has CDR1 LNHDA and CDR2 SQIVND (reference sequence). CDR3 size: 15 residues. After removal of 2 bases from V and 6 bases from J, the junction contained 6 bases not matched to a gene. In nucleotides, the CDR3 is TGTGCCAGTAGTATAAATCTAGCGGGGATCGATACGCAGTATTTT. This encodes CASSINLAGIDTQYF.

The rearrangement links TRBV2 to TRBJ1-4, with 11 bases identical to TRBD1. CDR1 and CDR2 from the germline V gene are SNHLY and FYNNEI. CDR3 length equals 15 residues. J was trimmed by 5 bases and V by 8 bases; bases with no gene match: 7. The CDR3 is CASRPGTGGNEKLFF. CDR3 DNA: TGTGCCAGCCGGCCCGGGACAGGGGGGAATGAAAAACTGTTTTTT.

This rearrangement joins TRBV5-1 to TRBJ1-2; D is possibly TRBD1 (5 bases). Between the trimmed V and J ends, which lost 2 bases and 2 bases, there was a span of 7 bases. Germline V gives CDR1 SGHRS, CDR2 YFSETQ. This CDR3 comprises 13 residues. CDR3 sequence: CASSLPGNYGYTF. CDR3 nucleotide sequence: TGCGCCAGCAGCTTACCAGGGAACTATGGCTACACCTTC.

This rearrangement joins TRBV2 to TRBJ2-5, with unresolved D. This CDR3 comprises 11 residues. Trimming left V 8 bases short and J 5 bases short, with 9 bases between. Germline CDR1 SNHLY, CDR2 FYNNEI. The CDR3 region is CASGLRETQYF. DNA of the CDR3: TGTGCCAGCGGGCTCCGGGAGACCCAGTACTTC.

This chain links TRBV2 with TRBJ1-2; 7 nucleotides align to TRBD1. The ends lost 7 bases at V and 5 bases at J; junction bases unmatched: 10. The length of the CDR3 is 14 residues. Germline CDR1 is SNHLY and CDR2 is FYNNEI. The CDR3 loop is CASIRTGGQYGYTF. The CDR3 DNA reads TGTGCCAGCATACGGACAGGAGGCCAATATGGCTACACCTTC. The full variable domain, with the rest looked up from reference TRBV2 and TRBJ1-2, is EPEVTQTPSHQVTQMGQEVILRCVPISNHLYFYWYRQILGQKVEFLVSFYNNEISEKSEIFDDQFSVERPDGSNFTLKIRSTKLEDSAMYFCASIRTGGQYGYTFGSGTRLTVV.

J is TRBJ1-1 and V is TRBV11-3; D is possibly TRBD1 (5 bases). Trimming removed 1 base from V and 1 base from J, with 10 bases in between. The CDR3 runs 15 residues. Germline loops: CDR1 SGHNT, CDR2 YENEEA. CDR3 protein: CASSLAGGANTEAFF. CDR3 DNA sequence: TGTGCCAGCAGCTTAGCGGGGGGAGCGAACACTGAAGCTTTCTTT. Using reference TRBV11-3 and TRBJ1-1 for the parts outside the CDR3, the full variable domain is EAGVVQSPRYKIIEKKQPVAFWCNPISGHNTLYWYLQNLGQGPELLIRYENEEAVDDSQLPKDRFSAERLKGVDSTLKIQPAELGDSAVYLCASSLAGGANTEAFFGQGTRLTVV.

The chain links TRBV9 to TRBJ1-3, with 8 bases identical to TRBD1. CDR3 length: 16 amino acids. V lost 4 bases and J lost 3; bases outside the gene matches: 9. Per the germline V gene, CDR1 is SGDLS and CDR2 is YYNGEE. The CDR3 loop is CASSLQGGTGGNTIYF. CDR3 in DNA: TGTGCCAGCAGCTTACAGGGGGGGACAGGTGGAAACACCATATATTTT.